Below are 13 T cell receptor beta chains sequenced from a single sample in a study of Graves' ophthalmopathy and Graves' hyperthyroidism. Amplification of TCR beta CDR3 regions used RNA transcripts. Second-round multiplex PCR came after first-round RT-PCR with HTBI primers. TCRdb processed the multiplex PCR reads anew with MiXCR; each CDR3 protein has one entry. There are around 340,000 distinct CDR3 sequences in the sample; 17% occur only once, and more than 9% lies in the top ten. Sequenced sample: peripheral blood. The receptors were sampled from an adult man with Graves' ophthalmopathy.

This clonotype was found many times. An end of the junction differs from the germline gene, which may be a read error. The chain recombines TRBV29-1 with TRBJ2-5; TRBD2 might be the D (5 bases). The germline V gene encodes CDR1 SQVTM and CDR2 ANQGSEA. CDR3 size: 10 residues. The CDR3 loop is CSVEWETRYF. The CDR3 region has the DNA TGCAGCGTTGAATGGGAGACCCGGTACTTC.

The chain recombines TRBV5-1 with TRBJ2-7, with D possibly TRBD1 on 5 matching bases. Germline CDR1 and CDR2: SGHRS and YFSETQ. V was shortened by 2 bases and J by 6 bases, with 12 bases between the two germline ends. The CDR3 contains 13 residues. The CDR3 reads CASSLRQGSEQYF. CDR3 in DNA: TGCGCCAGCAGCTTAAGGCAGGGCTCCGAGCAGTACTTC.

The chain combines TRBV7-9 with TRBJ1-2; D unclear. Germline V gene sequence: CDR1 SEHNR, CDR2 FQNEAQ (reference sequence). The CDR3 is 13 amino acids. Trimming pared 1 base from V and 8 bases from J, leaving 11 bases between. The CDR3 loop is CASSLGNSAGYTF. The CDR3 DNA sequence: TGTGCCAGCAGCTTAGGGAACAGTGCAGGCTACACCTTC. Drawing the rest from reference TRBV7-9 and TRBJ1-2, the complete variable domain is DTGVSQNPRHKITKRGQNVTFRCDPISEHNRLYWYRQTLGQGPEFLTYFQNEAQLEKSRLLSDRFSAERPKGSFSTLEIQRTEQGDSAMYLCASSLGNSAGYTFGSGTRLTVV.

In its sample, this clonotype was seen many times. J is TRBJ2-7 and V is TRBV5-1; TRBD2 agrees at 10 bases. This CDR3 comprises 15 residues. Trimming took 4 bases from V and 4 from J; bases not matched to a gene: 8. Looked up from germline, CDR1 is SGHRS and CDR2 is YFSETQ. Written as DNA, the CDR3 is TGCGCCAGCAGCGTAGCGGGAGGACTGAATTACGAGCAGTACTTC. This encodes CASSVAGGLNYEQYF. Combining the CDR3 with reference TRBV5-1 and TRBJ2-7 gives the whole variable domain KAGVTQTPRYLIKTRGQQVTLSCSPISGHRSVSWYQQTPGQGLQFLFEYFSETQRNKGNFPGRFSGRQFSNSRSEMNVSTLELGDSALYLCASSVAGGLNYEQYFGPGTRLTVT.

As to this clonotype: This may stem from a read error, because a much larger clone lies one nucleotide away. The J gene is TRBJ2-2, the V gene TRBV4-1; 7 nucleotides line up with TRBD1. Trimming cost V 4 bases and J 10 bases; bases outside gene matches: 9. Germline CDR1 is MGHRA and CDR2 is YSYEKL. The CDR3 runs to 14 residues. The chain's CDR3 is CASSLGTVAEELFF. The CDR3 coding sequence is TGCGCCAGCAGCCTAGGGACAGTGGCCGAGGAGCTGTTTTTT.

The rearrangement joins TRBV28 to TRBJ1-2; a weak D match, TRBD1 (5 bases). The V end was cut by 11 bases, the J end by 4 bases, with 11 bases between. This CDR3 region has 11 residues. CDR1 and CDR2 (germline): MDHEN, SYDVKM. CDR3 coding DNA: TGTGCCGCCAGGGAATCCTATGGCTACACCTTC. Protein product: CAARESYGYTF.

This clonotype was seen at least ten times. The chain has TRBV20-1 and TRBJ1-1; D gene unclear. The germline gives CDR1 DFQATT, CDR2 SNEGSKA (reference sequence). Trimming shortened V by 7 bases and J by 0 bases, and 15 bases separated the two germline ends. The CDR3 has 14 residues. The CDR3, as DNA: TGCAGTGTATTGCCTCTGCCAATGAACACTGAAGCTTTCTTT. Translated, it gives CSVLPLPMNTEAFF.

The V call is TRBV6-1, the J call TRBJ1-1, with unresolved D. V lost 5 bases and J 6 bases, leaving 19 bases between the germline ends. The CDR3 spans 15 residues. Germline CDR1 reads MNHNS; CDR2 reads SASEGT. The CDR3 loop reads CASSRPEDSVAEAFF. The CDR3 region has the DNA TGTGCCAGCAGTCGCCCCGAAGACTCGGTCGCTGAAGCTTTCTTT.

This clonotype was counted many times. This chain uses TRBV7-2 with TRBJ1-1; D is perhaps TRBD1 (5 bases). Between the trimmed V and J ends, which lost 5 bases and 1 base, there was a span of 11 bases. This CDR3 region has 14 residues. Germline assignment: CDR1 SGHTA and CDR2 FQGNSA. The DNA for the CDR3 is TGTGCCAGCAGCCCACAGGTACGGAACACTGAAGCTTTCTTT. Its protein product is CASSPQVRNTEAFF.

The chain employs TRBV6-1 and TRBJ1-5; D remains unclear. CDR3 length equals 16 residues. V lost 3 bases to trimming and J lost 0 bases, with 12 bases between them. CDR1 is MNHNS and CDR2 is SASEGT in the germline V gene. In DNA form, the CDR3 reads TGTGCCAGCAGTGATGAGGCCACGTATAGCAATCAGCCCCAGCATTTT. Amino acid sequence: CASSDEATYSNQPQHF.

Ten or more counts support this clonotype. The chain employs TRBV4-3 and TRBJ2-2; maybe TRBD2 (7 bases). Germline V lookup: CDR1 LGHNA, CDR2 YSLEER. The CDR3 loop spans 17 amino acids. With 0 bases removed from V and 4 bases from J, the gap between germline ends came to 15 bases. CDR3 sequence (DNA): TGCGCCAGCAGCCAAGATTTTCGAGGGGGGGGCACCGGGGAGCTGTTTTTT. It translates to CASSQDFRGGGTGELFF.

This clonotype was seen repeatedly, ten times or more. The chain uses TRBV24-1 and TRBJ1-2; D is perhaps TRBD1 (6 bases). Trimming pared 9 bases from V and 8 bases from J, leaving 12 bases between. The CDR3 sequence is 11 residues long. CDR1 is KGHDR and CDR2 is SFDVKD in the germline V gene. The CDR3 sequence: CATVQGDGYTF. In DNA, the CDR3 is TGTGCCACCGTACAGGGTGACGGCTACACCTTC.

The CDR3 loop reads CSVRVPNTEAFF. The CDR3 nucleotides read TGCAGTGTACGAGTCCCTAACACTGAAGCTTTCTTT. This chain links TRBV20-1 with TRBJ1-1; D ambiguous. This CDR3 spans 12 amino acids. With 7 bases removed from V and 2 bases from J, the gap between germline ends came to 11 bases. Germline assignment: CDR1 DFQATT and CDR2 SNEGSKA (reference sequence).